A few counts support the clone carrying this T cell receptor beta chain. Its matching antigen is unknown. TCRdb recomputed calls from the 5' RACE reads with MiXCR, one row per CDR3 protein. Of hundreds of thousands of distinct CDR3 sequences detected, about a fifth appear once; the ten largest clones hold approximately 13%. This sample was taken from a study of T-cell memory formation after mild COVID-19. Study-wide context: In these data, TCR clusters were largely donor specific. Whole-study results and caveats: The second-wave clones peaking on day 37 were not confirmed as SARS-CoV-2-specific. Clones that contracted from day 15 to 85 had balanced CD4/CD8; later expanders were CD4+ biased.

V was pared by 3 bases and J by 13 bases, with 22 bases between. The CDR3 is 15 amino acids. Germline loops: CDR1 LGHNA, CDR2 YSLEER. The J gene is TRBJ2-1, the V gene TRBV4-3; D is perhaps TRBD2 (6 bases). Sequencing input: PBMCs or a T cell subset sorted from them (not recorded which). This receptor was obtained from an adult woman who had mild COVID-19 (a few samples of this study predate the infection). Cell type and time point are not known. Here the CDR3 reads CASSQERALLRGQFF. DNA of the CDR3: TGCGCCAGCAGCCAGGAGCGGGCTCTCCTCAGAGGACAGTTCTTC.